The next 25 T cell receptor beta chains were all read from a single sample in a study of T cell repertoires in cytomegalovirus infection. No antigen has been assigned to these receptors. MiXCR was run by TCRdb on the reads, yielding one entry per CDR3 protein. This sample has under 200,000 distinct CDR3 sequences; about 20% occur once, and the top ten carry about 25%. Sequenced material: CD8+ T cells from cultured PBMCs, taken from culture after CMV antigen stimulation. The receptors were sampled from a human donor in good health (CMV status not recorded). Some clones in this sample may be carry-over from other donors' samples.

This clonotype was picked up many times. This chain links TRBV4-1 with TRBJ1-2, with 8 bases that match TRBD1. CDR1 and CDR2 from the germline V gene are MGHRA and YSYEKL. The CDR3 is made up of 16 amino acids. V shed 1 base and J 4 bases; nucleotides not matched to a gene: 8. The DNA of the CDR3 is TGCGCCAGCAGCCAAGCACCGGGACAGGACCCCTATGGCTACACCTTC. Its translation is CASSQAPGQDPYGYTF.

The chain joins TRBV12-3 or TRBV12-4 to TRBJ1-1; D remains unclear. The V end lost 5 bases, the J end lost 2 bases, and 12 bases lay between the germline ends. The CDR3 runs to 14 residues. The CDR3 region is CASSPSTTNTEAFF. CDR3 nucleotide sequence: TGTGCCAGCAGTCCCTCCACGACCAACACTGAAGCTTTCTTT.

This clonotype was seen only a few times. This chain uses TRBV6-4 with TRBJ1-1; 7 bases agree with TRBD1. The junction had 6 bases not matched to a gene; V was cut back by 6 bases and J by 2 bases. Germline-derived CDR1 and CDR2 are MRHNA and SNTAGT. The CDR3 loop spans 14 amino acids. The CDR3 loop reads CASSSGGLNTEAFF. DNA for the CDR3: TGTGCCAGCAGCTCAGGGGGATTAAACACTGAAGCTTTCTTT.

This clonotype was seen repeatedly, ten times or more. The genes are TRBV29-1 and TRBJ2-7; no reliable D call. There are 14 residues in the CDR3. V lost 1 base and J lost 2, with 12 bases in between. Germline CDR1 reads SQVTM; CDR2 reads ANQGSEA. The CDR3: CSVEGGNLPYEQYF. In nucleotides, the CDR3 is TGCAGCGTTGAAGGAGGCAATCTTCCCTACGAGCAGTACTTC.

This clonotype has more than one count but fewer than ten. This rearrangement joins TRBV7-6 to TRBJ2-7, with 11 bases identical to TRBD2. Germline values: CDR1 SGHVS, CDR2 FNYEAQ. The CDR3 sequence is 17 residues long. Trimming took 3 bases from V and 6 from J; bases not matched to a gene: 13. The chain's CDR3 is CASSFRAGTSGGSEQYF. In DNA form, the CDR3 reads TGTGCCAGCAGCTTTAGGGCAGGAACTAGCGGGGGCTCCGAGCAGTACTTC.

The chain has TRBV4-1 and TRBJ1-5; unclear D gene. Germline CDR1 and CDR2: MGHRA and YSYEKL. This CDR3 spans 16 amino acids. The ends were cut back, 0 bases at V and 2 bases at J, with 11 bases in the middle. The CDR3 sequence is CASSQEGISGNQPQHF. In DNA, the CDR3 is TGCGCCAGCAGCCAAGAGGGGATTTCAGGCAATCAGCCCCAGCATTTT.

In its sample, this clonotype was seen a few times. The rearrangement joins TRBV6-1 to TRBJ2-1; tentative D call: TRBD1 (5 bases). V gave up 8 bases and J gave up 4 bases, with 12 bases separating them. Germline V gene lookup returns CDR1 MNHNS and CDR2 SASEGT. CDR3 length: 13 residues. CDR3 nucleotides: TGTGCCAGCTTCCAGGGAAGGTACAATGAGCAGTTCTTC. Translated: CASFQGRYNEQFF.

DNA for the CDR3: TGTGCCAGCAGAACAACCCGGTCTGGGGAGACCCAGTACTTC. This codes for CASRTTRSGETQYF. This chain joins TRBV6-5 and TRBJ2-5; no clear D gene. The CDR3 contains 14 residues. V was clipped by 6 bases and J by 5 bases, with 16 bases between them. Germline CDR1 is MNHEY and CDR2 is SVGAGI.

The CDR3 protein is CASSFGAPDTEAFF. CDR3 sequence (DNA): TGTGCCAGCAGTTTTGGGGCACCGGACACTGAAGCTTTCTTT. The chain joins TRBV12-3 or TRBV12-4 to TRBJ1-1; possible D gene TRBD1, 5 bases. Trimming cost V 3 bases and J 3 bases, with 11 bases left between them. This CDR3 contains 14 residues.

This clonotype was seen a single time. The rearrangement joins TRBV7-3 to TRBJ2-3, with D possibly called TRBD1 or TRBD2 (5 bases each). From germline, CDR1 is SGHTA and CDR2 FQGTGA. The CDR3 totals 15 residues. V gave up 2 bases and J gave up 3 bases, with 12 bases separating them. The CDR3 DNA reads TGTGCCAGCAGCTTATTTACGGGGCCTACAGATACGCAGTATTTT. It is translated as CASSLFTGPTDTQYF.

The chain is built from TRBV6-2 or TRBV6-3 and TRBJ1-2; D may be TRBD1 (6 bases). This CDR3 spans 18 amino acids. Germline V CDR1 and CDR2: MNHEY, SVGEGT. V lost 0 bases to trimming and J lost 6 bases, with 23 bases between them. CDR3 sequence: CASSYSRLEDSTGNGYTF. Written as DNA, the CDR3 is TGTGCCAGCAGTTACTCAAGACTCGAAGACTCTACAGGGAATGGCTACACCTTC.

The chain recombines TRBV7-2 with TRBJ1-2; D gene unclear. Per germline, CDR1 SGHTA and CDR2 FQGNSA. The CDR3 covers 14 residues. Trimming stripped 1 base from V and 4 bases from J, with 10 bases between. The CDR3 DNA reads TGTGCCAGCAGCTTAGAGGCGCCTCGCTATGGCTACACCTTC. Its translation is CASSLEAPRYGYTF.

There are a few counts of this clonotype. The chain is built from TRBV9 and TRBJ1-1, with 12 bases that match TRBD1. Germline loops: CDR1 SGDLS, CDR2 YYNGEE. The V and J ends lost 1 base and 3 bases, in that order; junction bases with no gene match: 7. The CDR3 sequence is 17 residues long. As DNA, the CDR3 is TGTGCCAGCAGCGTACGGGACAGGGGGCGAGAAGACACTGAAGCTTTCTTT. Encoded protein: CASSVRDRGREDTEAFF.

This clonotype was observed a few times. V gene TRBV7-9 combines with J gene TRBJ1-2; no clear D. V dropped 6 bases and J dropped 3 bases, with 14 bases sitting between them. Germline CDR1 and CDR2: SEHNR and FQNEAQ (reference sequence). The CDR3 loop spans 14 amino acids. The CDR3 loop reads CASRSGSTDYGYTF. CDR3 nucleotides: TGTGCCAGCAGATCGGGCTCTACGGACTATGGCTACACCTTC.

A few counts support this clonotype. This CDR3 is CASTQPGPGNTIYF. CDR3 coding DNA: TGTGCCAGCACCCAACCCGGACCTGGAAACACCATATATTTT. The J gene is TRBJ1-3, the V gene TRBV7-6; no clear D gene. The germline gives CDR1 SGHVS, CDR2 FNYEAQ. V was trimmed by 7 bases and J by 2 bases, leaving 12 bases between them. There are 14 residues in the CDR3.

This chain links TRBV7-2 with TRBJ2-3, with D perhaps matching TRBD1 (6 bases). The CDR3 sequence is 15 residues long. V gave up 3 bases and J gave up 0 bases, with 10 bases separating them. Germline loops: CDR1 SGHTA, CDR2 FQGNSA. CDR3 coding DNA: TGTGCCAGCAGCTTCCCGGACAGTAGCACAGATACGCAGTATTTT. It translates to CASSFPDSSTDTQYF.

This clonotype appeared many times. CDR3 residues: CASSQFTEGYYGYTF. The CDR3 region has the DNA TGCGCCAGCAGCCAATTTACGGAAGGCTACTATGGCTACACCTTC. The chain is built from TRBV4-1 and TRBJ1-2; D gene unclear. Trimming stripped 2 bases from V and 3 bases from J, with 13 bases between. Per the germline V gene, CDR1 is MGHRA and CDR2 is YSYEKL. The CDR3 consists of 15 residues.

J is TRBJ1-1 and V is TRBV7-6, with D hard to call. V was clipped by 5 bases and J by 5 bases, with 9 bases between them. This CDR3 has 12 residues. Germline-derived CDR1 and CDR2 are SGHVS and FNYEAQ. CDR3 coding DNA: TGTGCCAGCAGCCAAGACGGGACTGAAGCTTTCTTT. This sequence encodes CASSQDGTEAFF.

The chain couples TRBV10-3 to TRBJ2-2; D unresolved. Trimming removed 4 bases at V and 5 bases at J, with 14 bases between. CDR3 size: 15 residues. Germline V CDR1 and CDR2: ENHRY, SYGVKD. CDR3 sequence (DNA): TGTGCCATCAGTGCCGAGTTGCAATCGACCGGGGAGCTGTTTTTT. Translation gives CAISAELQSTGELFF.

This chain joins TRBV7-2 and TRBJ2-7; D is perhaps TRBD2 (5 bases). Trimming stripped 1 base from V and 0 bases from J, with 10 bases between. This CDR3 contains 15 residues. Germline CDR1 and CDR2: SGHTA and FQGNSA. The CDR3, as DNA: TGTGCCAGCAGCTTAGAGGGCGCGGGCTCCTACGAGCAGTACTTC. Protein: CASSLEGAGSYEQYF.

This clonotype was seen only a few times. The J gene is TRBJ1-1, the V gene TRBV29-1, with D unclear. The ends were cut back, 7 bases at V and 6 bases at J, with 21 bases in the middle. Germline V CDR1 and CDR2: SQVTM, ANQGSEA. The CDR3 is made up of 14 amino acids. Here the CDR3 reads CSALRTTRTPEAFF. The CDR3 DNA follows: TGCAGCGCGCTACGTACTACCAGAACCCCTGAAGCTTTCTTT.

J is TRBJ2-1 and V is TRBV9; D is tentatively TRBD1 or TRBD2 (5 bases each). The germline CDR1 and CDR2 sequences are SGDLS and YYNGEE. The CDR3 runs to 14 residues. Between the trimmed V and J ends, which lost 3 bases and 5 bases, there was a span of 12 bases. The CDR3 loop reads CASSGGTHDNEQFF. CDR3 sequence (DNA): TGTGCCAGCAGCGGGGGGACCCACGACAATGAGCAGTTCTTC.

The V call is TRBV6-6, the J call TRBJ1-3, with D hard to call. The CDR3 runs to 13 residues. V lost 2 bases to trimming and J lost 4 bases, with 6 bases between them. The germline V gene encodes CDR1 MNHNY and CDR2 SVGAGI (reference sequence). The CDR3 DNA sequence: TGTGCCAGCAGTTACGGGCCAGGAAACACCATATATTTT. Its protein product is CASSYGPGNTIYF.

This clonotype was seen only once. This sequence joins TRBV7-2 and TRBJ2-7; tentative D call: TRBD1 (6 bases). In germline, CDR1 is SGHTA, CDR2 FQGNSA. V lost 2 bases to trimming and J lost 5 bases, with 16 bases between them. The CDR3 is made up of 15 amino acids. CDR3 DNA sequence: TGTGCCAGCAGCTTAAGCCAGGGGTTATACCACGAGCAGTACTTC. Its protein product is CASSLSQGLYHEQYF.

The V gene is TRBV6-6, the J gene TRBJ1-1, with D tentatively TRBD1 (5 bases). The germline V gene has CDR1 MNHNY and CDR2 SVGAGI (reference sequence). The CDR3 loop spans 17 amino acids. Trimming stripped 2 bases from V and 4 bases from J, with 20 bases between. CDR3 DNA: TGTGCCAGCAGTTACGCGCCCGGGACGGCGGCTTTCACTGAAGCTTTCTTT. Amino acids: CASSYAPGTAAFTEAFF.